This T cell receptor beta chain originates from a study of blood T cell repertoires in COVID-19 (dated by TCRdb to 2018 to 2020). For context, the study as a whole: The collaborator samples originated in the United States, Italy and Spain and spanned the acute and convalescent phases of COVID-19. The prospective study material was composed of cDNA or gDNA derived from T cells, B-cell-depleted T cells, or PBMCs. The dataset comprised deeply sampled blood TCRbeta repertoires from subjects exposed to, actively infected with, or recovered from COVID-19. The repertoires were made available in a free public database intended to serve as a resource for research on the immune response to SARS-CoV-2. Samples were obtained from the ongoing ImmuneRACE study (first 160 participants) and from about 1,300 subjects provided by 6 global collaborators. Sample metadata almost always included a de-identified subject ID, COVID-19 status, age in years and sex. Where HLA class I and class II types were available, the types were taken from metadata supplied by the sample provider, not from assay-based typing. The research as a whole found: How much clinical and demographic metadata was included differed by source and by participant, and the metadata was provided uncurated.

TCRbeta CDR3 regions were amplified from genomic DNA using the immunoSEQ Assay, a bias-controlled multiplex PCR. The paper's data handling went like this. Nucleated cell counts per sample were estimated from amplification of reference gene primers within the assay. To quantify the absolute abundance of each unique TCRbeta CDR3 rearrangement, sequence reads were collapsed and filtered. For each sample, productive Simpson clonality was calculated as the square root of Simpson's diversity index across productive rearrangements. As stored in TCRdb, this immuneACCESS dataset retains in-frame rearrangements with V and J assigned. A fraction of the clones does not appear; measured against another copy, unresolved V genes explain less than half of the discrepancy, and the remainder lacks a known reason. V and J calls and clone size follow that table, whereas D and trimming were derived from the DNA. In all, the sample holds some 15,000 clones, and around 90% of those were seen once. The ten top clones hold around half of the sample.

Including cysteine and phenylalanine, the CDR3 has 19 amino acids. Solely the CDR3 DNA is kept, with 57 bases framed from the first base. The germline V gene encodes CDR1 LGHDT and CDR2 YNNKEL (reference sequence). The V end gives up 1 base and the J end 0 bases, leaving 9 bases in the junction not matched to a gene. Whole blood was collected in K2EDTA tubes by collaborating institutions according to the institutions' own protocols. Collaborator samples were shipped for TCRbeta analysis as frozen whole blood, isolated PBMCs, or DNA extracted from either sample type. Comment on this clone: There is no known antigen for this receptor. It has no much larger one-base neighbor in the sample; base qualities were not kept.

The source of this sequence is a human donor in a cohort sampled during active COVID-19. The chain was built from TRBV3-1 (or the pseudogene TRBV3-2) and TRBJ2-1, with 10 central nucleotides matching TRBD2. The material sequenced was peripheral blood. The CDR3 has the sequence CASSQGVSGGPSSYNEQFF. The sequenced DNA is TGTGCCAGCAGCCAAGGGGTTAGCGGGGGGCCTAGCTCCTACAATGAGCAGTTCTTC.